The T cell receptor (beta chain) under discussion was sequenced for a study of blood T cell repertoires in COVID-19. TCRdb's table, derived via immunoSEQ multiplex PCR, lists solely in-frame clones and lacks some. The sample lists approximately 200,000 clones, about four fifths occurring once. The receptor was derived from a woman aged 25 to 39 who had recovered from COVID-19. Sequencing input: PBMCs or T cells enriched from blood (not recorded which).

The CDR3, as DNA: TGTGCCAGCAGCCCGACAGGGTCGACCTACAATGAGCAGTTCTTC. Protein: CASSPTGSTYNEQFF. This chain uses TRBV7-9 with TRBJ2-1; TRBD1 matches 7 bases. After removal of 5 bases from V and 2 bases from J, the junction contained 6 bases not matched to a gene. The CDR3 extends over 15 amino acids. In germline, CDR1 is SEHNR, CDR2 FQNEAQ (reference sequence).